This T cell receptor beta chain appears in the sequencing data of a study of blood T cell repertoires in COVID-19. The V gene's germline CDR1 is SGHAT and CDR2 FQNNGV. The CDR3 has 16 amino acids. V was trimmed by 1 base and J by 8 bases, leaving 18 bases between them. Cohorts were assigned according to the clinical history that participants reported. Generated by immunoSEQ multiplex PCR, the TCRdb table keeps only in-frame clones and is missing some. The table has 200,000 to 250,000 clones, 70% to 85% seen once. Sequenced sample: PBMCs or T cells enriched from blood (not recorded which). This chain joins TRBV11-2 and TRBJ2-1, with D perhaps matching TRBD2 (6 bases). This receptor was identified in a man aged 35 to 55 who had recovered from COVID-19. The CDR3 DNA follows: TGTGCCAGCAGCTTAGGGGGGACTTCGGGGCACGATGAGCAGTTCTTC. Translated, it gives CASSLGGTSGHDEQFF.